This T cell receptor beta chain was sequenced during a study of blood T cell repertoires in COVID-19. Study-wide background: Samples representing acute and convalescent COVID-19 were sourced from the United States, Italy and Spain.

The table came from immunoSEQ multiplex PCR; TCRdb's copy has only in-frame clones and leaves some out. Among 100,000 or so clones listed, 85% were seen once. Per germline, CDR1 LNHDA and CDR2 SQIVND (reference sequence). V was clipped by 3 bases and J by 7 bases; unmatched bases: 10. This CDR3 spans 16 amino acids. The rearrangement uses TRBV19 and TRBJ1-4; TRBD1 matches at 8 bases. This clonotype was obtained from a man over 45 with acute or convalescent COVID-19. The specimen sequenced was peripheral blood. Written as DNA, the CDR3 is TGTGCCAGTAGTATCGAAGGGACAGGTGAGGGTGAAAAACTGTTTTTT. It yields the protein CASSIEGTGEGEKLFF.